A single TCR beta chain is shown here with its context. This sequence may be a read error, since a much larger clone differs from it by one base. These data come from a study of kidney transplant recipient with SARS-CoV-2 infection. Germline V CDR1 and CDR2: SGHNT, YENEEA. Trimming took off 4 bases at V and 4 bases at J, with 22 bases between the two ends. The CDR3 consists of 17 residues. TCRdb itself ran the reads through MiXCR, one entry per CDR3 protein. Among about 250,000 distinct CDR3 sequences, more than 25% were seen once, and the ten largest hold 7% to 8%. Material: a blood sample, obtained at baseline and on day 111 from a kidney transplant recipient. V usage is TRBV11-3 and J usage is TRBJ1-2; D is unresolved. This clonotype was sampled from a male patient in his thirties who had COVID-19 and was a kidney transplant recipient. Some of these T cells may belong to the graft donor. The CDR3: CASSWHFDLRKTYGYTF. The CDR3 nucleotides read TGTGCCAGCAGCTGGCATTTCGATCTCAGAAAGACCTATGGCTACACCTTC.